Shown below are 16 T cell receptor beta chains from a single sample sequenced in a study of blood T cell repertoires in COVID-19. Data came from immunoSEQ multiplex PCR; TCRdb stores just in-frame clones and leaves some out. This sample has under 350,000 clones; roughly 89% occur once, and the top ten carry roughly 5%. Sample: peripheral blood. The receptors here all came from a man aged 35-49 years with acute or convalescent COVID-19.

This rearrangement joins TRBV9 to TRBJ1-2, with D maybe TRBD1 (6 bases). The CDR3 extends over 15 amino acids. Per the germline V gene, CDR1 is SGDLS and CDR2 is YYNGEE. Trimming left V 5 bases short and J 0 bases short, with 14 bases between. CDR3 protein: CASRGNRESNYGYTF. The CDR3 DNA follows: TGTGCCAGCAGAGGAAACAGGGAATCTAACTATGGCTACACCTTC.

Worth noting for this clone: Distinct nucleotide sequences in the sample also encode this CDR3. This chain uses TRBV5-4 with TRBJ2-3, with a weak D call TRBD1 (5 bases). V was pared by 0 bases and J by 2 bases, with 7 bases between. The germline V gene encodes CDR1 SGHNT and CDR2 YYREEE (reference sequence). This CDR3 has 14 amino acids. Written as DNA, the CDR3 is TGTGCCAGCAGCTTGGACAGGCTCACAGATACGCAGTATTTT. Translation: CASSLDRLTDTQYF.

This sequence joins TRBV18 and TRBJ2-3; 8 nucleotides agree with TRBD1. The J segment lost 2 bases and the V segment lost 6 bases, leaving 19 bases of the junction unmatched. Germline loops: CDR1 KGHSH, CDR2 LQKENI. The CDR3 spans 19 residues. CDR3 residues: CASSLKPPGGQGVTDTQYF. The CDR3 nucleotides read TGTGCCAGCTCGCTCAAACCTCCCGGAGGACAGGGTGTCACAGATACGCAGTATTTT.

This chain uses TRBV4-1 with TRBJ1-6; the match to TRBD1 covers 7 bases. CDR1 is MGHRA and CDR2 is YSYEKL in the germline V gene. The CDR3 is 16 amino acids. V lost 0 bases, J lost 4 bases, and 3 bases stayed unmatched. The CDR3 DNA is TGCGCCAGCAGCCAAGAAGGGGGACAGTATAATTCACCCCTCCACTTT. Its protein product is CASSQEGGQYNSPLHF.

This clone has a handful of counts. The CDR3 here is CASSFPELGGGYTF. CDR3 bases: TGTGCCAGCAGCTTCCCCGAACTAGGAGGCGGCTACACCTTC. V gene TRBV5-6 combines with J gene TRBJ1-2, with D unresolved. Germline CDR1 SGHDT, CDR2 YYEEEE. Deletions cut 2 bases from V and 8 bases from J, with 16 bases between. There are 14 residues in the CDR3.

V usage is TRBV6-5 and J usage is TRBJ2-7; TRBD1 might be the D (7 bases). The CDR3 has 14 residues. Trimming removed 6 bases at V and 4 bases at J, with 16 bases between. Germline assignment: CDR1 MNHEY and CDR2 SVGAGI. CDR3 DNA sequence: TGTGCCAGCAGGGCGGGACAGTCGACATACGAGCAGTACTTC. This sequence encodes CASRAGQSTYEQYF.

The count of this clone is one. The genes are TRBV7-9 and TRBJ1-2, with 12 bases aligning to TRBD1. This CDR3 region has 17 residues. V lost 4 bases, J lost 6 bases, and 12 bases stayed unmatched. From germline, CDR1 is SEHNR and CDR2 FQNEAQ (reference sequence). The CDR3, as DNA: TGTGCCAGCAGCTCCCGGGACAGGGGGCGCGGGAAGGATGGCTACACCTTC. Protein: CASSSRDRGRGKDGYTF.

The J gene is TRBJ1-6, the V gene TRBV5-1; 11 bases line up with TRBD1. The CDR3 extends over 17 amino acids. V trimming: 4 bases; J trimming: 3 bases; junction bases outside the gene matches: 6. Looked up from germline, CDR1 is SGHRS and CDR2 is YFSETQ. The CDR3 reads CASSRGTGGDYNSPLHF. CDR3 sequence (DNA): TGCGCCAGCAGCCGCGGGACAGGGGGGGACTATAATTCACCCCTCCACTTT.

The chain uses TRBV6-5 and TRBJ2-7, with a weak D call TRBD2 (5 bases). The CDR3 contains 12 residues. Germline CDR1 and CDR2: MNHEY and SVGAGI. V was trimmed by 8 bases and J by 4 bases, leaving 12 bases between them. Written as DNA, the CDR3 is TGTGCCAGCCGTCGAGGGTGGTACGAGCAGTACTTC. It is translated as CASRRGWYEQYF.

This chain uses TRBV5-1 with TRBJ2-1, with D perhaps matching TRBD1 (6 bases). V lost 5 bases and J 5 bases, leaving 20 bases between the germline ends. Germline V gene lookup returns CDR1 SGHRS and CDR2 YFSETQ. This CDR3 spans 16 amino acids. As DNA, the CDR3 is TGCGCCAGCAGAAAAGCGCTTACAGGGTTAGACAATGAGCAGTTCTTC. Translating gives CASRKALTGLDNEQFF.

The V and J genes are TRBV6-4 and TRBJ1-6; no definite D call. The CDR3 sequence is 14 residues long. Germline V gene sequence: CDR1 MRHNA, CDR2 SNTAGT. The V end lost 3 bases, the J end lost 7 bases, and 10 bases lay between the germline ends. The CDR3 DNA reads TGTGCCAGCAGTGAACTCCCCCGGAATTCACCCCTCCACTTT. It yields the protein CASSELPRNSPLHF.

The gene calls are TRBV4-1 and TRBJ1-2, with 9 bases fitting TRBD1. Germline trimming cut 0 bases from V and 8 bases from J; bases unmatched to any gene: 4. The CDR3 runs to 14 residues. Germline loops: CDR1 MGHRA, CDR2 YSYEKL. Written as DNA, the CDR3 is TGCGCCAGCAGCCAAGAACCGGGACAGGGAGGCTACACCTTC. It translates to CASSQEPGQGGYTF.

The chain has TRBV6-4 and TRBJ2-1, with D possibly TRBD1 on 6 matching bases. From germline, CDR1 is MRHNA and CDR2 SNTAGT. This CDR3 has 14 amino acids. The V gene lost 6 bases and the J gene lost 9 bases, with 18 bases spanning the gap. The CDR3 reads CASRAGAVNGEQFF. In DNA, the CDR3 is TGTGCCAGCAGGGCAGGGGCTGTAAACGGTGAGCAGTTCTTC.

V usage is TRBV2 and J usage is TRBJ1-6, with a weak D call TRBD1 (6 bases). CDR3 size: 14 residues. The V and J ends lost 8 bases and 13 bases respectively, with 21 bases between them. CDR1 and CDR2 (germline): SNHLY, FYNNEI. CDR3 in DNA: TGTGCCAGCGACAAGACAGGTCCCGGGGTGCCCCTCCACTTT. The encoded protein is CASDKTGPGVPLHF.

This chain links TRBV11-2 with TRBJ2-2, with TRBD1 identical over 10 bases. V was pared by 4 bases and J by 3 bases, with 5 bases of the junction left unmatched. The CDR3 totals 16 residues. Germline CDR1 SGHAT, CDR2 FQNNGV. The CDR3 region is CASSSWTGGDTGELFF. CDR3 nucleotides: TGTGCCAGCAGCTCTTGGACAGGGGGGGACACCGGGGAGCTGTTTTTT.

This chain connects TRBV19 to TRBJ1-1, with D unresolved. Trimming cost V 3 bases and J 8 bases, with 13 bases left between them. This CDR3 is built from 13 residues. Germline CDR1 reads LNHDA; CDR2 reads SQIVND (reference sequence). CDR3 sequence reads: CASSINLVREAFF. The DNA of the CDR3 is TGTGCCAGTAGTATCAACTTGGTCCGCGAAGCTTTCTTT.